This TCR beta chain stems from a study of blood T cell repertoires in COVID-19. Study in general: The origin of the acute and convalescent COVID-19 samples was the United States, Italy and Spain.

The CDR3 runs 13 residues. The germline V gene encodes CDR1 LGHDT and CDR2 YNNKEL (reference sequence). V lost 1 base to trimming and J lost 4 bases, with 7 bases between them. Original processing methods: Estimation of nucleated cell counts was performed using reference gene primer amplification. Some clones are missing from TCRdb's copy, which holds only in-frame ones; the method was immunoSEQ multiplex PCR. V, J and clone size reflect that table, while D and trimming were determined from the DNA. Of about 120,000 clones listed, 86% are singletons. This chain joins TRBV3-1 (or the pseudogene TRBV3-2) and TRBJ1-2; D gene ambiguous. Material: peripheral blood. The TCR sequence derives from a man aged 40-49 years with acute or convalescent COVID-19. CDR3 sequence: CASSQGRGYGYTF. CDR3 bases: TGTGCCAGCAGCCAAGGCCGCGGCTATGGCTACACCTTC.